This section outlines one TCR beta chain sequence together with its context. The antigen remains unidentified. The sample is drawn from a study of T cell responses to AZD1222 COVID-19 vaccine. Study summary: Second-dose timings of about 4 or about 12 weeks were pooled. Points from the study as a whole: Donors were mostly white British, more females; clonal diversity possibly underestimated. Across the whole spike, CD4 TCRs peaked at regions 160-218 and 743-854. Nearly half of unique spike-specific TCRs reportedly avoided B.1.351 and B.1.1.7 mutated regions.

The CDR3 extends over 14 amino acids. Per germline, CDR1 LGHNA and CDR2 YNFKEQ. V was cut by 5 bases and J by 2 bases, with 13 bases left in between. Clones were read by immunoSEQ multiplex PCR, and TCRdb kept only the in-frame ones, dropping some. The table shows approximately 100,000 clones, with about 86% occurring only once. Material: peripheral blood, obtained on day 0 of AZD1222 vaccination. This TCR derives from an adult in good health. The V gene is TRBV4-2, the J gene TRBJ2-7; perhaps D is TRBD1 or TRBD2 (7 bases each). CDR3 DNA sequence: TGTGCCAGCAGCTTGCAGGGGGGGACCTACGAGCAGTACTTC. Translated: CASSLQGGTYEQYF.